Listed below are T cell receptor beta chains from one sample, sequenced in a study of blood T cell repertoires in COVID-19. The repertoire was sequenced with immunoSEQ multiplex PCR; TCRdb's copy has only in-frame clones and lacks some. The sample shows 300,000 to 400,000 clones, almost 90% of them seen only once. Sequencing used peripheral blood. The origin of the receptors is a woman aged 25 to 39 with COVID-19, enrolled during active disease. The CDR3 runs from the conserved cysteine through the conserved F or W. A D gene is named only where the DNA matches it firmly. Clone size is shown for a subset of rows, as once, few, many or a class of expanded clone.

>many|TRBD2|TRBV25-1|TRBJ2-3
TGTGCCAGCAGTGAGGGAGCGGGAGGGCATGTAGATACGCAGTATTTT
CASSEGAGGHVDTQYF
>NA|TRBD1|TRBV24-1|TRBJ2-2
TGTGCCACCAGTGATTACGGACAGGGCGGTGGCGGGGAGCTGTTTTTT
CATSDYGQGGGGELFF
>NA|NA|TRBV12-5|TRBJ1-2
TGTGCTAGTGGTTTGGGGACAGACTATGGCTACACCTTC
CASGLGTDYGYTF
>NA|TRBD1|TRBV18|TRBJ1-2
TGTGCCAGCTCACCACCGACAGGGAATTTGGACTATGGCTACACCTTC
CASSPPTGNLDYGYTF
>NA|NA|TRBV24-1|TRBJ2-3
TGTGCCACCAGTGATTTAATCCGGGGTCGCACAGATACGCAGTATTTT
CATSDLIRGRTDTQYF
>NA|NA|TRBV28|TRBJ1-6
TGTGCCAGCAGTTTAGGGGGGGGCCAGTTATCCCTCCACTTT
CASSLGGGQLSLHF
>NA|NA|TRBV6-1|TRBJ1-5
TGTGCCAGCAGTGAAAGAAGCTCAAATCAGCCCCAGCATTTT
CASSERSSNQPQHF
>NA|NA|TRBV7-9|TRBJ2-7
TGTGCCAGCAGCTTAGATGAGGGTCTGCCTCCCTACGAGCAGTACTTC
CASSLDEGLPPYEQYF
>few|TRBD2|TRBV4-2|TRBJ2-7
TGTGCCAGCAGCACTACCGGGACTAGCTCCTACGAGCAGTACTTC
CASSTTGTSSYEQYF
>NA|TRBD1|TRBV10-3|TRBJ2-2
TGTGCCATCAGTGTACGTAGCAGGGGGTTAACCACCGGGGAGCTGTTTTTT
CAISVRSRGLTTGELFF
>few|NA|TRBV12-3/TRBV12-4|TRBJ1-5
TGTGCCAGCAGTTTGCAGGCCGGTCAGCCCCAGCATTTT
CASSLQAGQPQHF
>NA|NA|TRBV15|TRBJ1-4
TGTGCCACCAGCGCCCGGATTTGGAGTGAAAAACTGTTTTTT
CATSARIWSEKLFF
>few|TRBD2|TRBV11-3|TRBJ2-1
TGTGCCAGCAGCTTAGAAGGCGGGAGGCACAATGAGCAGTTCTTC
CASSLEGGRHNEQFF
>NA|TRBD1|TRBV5-8|TRBJ1-5
TGTGCCAGCAGCTTGGCATGGGACAGCCGCGGCCAGCCCCAGCATTTT
CASSLAWDSRGQPQHF
>NA|NA|TRBV4-1|TRBJ2-7
TGCGCCAGCAGCCAAGTGGGAGGAATTAGCGACTCCGAGCAGTACTTC
CASSQVGGISDSEQYF
>few|NA|TRBV13|TRBJ2-7
TGTGCCAGCAGCTTAGGAGTTTATGAGGAGTACGAGCAGTACTTC
CASSLGVYEEYEQYF
>NA|NA|TRBV27|TRBJ1-1
TGTGCCAGCATGGTTGGGATATGGGGGCGCGCTGAAGCTTTCTTT
CASMVGIWGRAEAFF
>NA|TRBD2|TRBV30|TRBJ2-5
TGTGCCTGGAGTGTACTAGCGGGGAAAGAGACCCAGTACTTC
CAWSVLAGKETQYF
>NA|NA|TRBV6-5|TRBJ1-1
TGTGCCAGCAGTTACTCGACAGGTATGAACACTGAAGCTTTCTTT
CASSYSTGMNTEAFF
>once|NA|TRBV3-1/TRBV3-2|TRBJ1-5
TGTGCCAGCAGCCAGACAGAGGAGCAGCCCCAGCATTTT
CASSQTEEQPQHF
>NA|NA|TRBV6-4|TRBJ2-1
TGTGCCAGCAGTGACTCAGCGGGCTCCTACAATGAGCAGTTCTTC
CASSDSAGSYNEQFF
>NA|TRBD1|TRBV28|TRBJ2-7
TGTGCCAGCAGCCCCGATGGACAGGGTCCTAACTACGAGCAGTACTTC
CASSPDGQGPNYEQYF
>NA|NA|TRBV27|TRBJ2-3
TGTGCCAGCAGTCCCCGGAGCCCAACAGATACGCAGTATTTT
CASSPRSPTDTQYF
>NA|TRBD2|TRBV6-4|TRBJ2-1
TGTGCCAGCAGCCTTGGGGTCGCGGGAGTTAAGTTCTTC
CASSLGVAGVKFF
>NA|NA|TRBV3-1/TRBV3-2|TRBJ1-2
TGTGCCAGCAGCCAAGATCAGGGGAGGGATGGCTACACCTTC
CASSQDQGRDGYTF
>NA|TRBD1|TRBV19|TRBJ1-4
TGTGCCTCAACCCCCCAGGGGGTTACTAATGAAAAACTGTTTTTT
CASTPQGVTNEKLFF
>NA|NA|TRBV27|TRBJ2-7
TGTGCCAGCAGTTCAAAGCGCGGCTACTACGAGCAGTACTTC
CASSSKRGYYEQYF
>NA|NA|TRBV7-9|TRBJ1-6
TGTGCCAGCAGCAGCACAGGTTCGAGCTCCTATAATTCACCCCTCCACTTT
CASSSTGSSSYNSPLHF
>NA|NA|TRBV6-4|TRBJ2-3
TGTGCCAGCAGTGACGGGGGCCATACGCAGTATTTT
CASSDGGHTQYF
>NA|NA|TRBV11-2|TRBJ1-6
TGTGCCAGCAGCTTAGGCGGTTTTAATTCACCCCTCCACTTT
CASSLGGFNSPLHF